What follows is one T cell receptor beta chain and its context. Profiling relied on immunoSEQ multiplex PCR, and the TCRdb table lists in-frame clones only, not all of them. The sample includes some 120,000 clones, 70% to 90% seen only once; the top ten take around 3%. Per germline, CDR1 MNHEY and CDR2 SMNVEV (reference sequence). Unmatched junction bases numbered 8, after V lost 7 bases and J lost 2 bases. The CDR3 is 16 residues long. This sample is drawn from a study of control samples from healthy donors and cancer patients. Sequencing used blood. The receptor was isolated from a man between 60 and 75 years old in good health. This rearrangement joins TRBV27 to TRBJ1-1; 12 bases map to TRBD1. The CDR3 here is CASNGDRGRRNTEAFF. In nucleotides, the CDR3 is TGTGCCAGCAATGGGGACAGGGGGCGTCGCAACACTGAAGCTTTCTTT.